This T cell receptor (beta chain) stems from a study of shared clonotypes between healthy human individuals. Sequencing was at deep level. Under the authors' procedure: ImmunoSEQ yielded junction-only sequences lacking quality scores, so filtering differed. The protocol was immunoSEQ multiplex PCR, while the TCRdb copy is restricted to in-frame clones and leaves out a portion. V, J and clone size are those of that table, while D and trimming were read from the DNA. The profile shows about 2 million clones, around 95% of them singletons. Per the germline V gene, CDR1 is SGHTS and CDR2 is YDEGEE. J was trimmed by 4 bases and V by 4 bases; bases with no gene match: 9. CDR3 length equals 15 residues.

The V and J genes are TRBV5-8 and TRBJ1-2; 8 bases are a match to TRBD1. This clonotype originated in a man aged 18 to 29 in good health. Sequencing used naive CD4+ T cells sorted from blood. The subset here: CD45RA+ positively selected. This CDR3 reads CASSVTGQGSYGYTF. The CDR3, as DNA: TGTGCCAGCAGCGTCACTGGACAGGGTAGCTATGGCTACACCTTC.